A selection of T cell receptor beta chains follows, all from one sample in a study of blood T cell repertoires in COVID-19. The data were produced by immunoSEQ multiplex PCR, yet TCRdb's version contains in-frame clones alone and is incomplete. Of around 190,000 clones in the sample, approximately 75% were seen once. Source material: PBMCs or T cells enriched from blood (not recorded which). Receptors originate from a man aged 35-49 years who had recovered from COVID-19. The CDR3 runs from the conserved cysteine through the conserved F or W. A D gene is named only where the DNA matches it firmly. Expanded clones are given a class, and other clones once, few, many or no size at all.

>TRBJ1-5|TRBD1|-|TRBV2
CASSEDRVDQPQHF
TGTGCCAGCAGCGAGGACAGGGTGGACCAGCCCCAGCATTTT
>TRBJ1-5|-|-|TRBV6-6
CASSHQGRGKIVGNQPQHF
TGTGCCAGCAGTCATCAGGGCAGGGGCAAAATCGTGGGCAATCAGCCCCAGCATTTT
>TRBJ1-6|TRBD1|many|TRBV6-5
CASSYEGASSPLHF
TGTGCCAGCAGTTATGAGGGGGCGAGTTCACCCCTCCACTTT
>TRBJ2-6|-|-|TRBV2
CASSGWTDRSGANVLTF
TGTGCCAGCAGTGGCTGGACTGACCGTTCTGGGGCCAACGTCCTGACTTTC
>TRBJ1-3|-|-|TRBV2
CASSVGEFFSGNTIYF
TGTGCCAGCAGTGTGGGAGAATTTTTCTCTGGAAACACCATATATTTT
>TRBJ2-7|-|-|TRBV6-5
CASKTGVTSYEQYF
TGTGCCAGCAAGACGGGAGTAACCTCCTACGAGCAGTACTTC
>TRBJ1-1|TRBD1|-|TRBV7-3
CASSLGTGGWRNTEAFF
TGTGCCAGCAGCTTAGGGACAGGGGGCTGGCGGAACACTGAAGCTTTCTTT
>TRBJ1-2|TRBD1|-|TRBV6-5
CASRETGRSGYTF
TGTGCCAGCAGGGAGACAGGGAGGAGTGGCTACACCTTC
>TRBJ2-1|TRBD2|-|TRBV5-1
CASSPGGRGARDEQFF
TGCGCCAGCAGCCCGGGAGGGCGGGGGGCTAGGGATGAGCAGTTCTTC
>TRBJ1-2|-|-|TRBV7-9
CASSLGMTGEESGYTF
TGTGCCAGCAGCTTAGGGATGACAGGTGAAGAAAGTGGCTACACCTTC
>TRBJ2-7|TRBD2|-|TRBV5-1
CASSPSGSSYEQYF
TGCGCCAGCAGCCCTAGCGGGAGCTCCTACGAGCAGTACTTC
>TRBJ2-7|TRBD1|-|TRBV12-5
CASGIQTGWEQYF
TGTGCTAGTGGTATACAGACAGGGTGGGAGCAGTACTTC
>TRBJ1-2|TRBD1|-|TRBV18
CASSPITRTGYGYTF
TGTGCCAGCTCACCAATCACCCGGACAGGCTATGGCTACACCTTC
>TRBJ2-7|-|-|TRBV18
CASSGAHEQYF
TGTGCCAGCTCGGGCGCCCACGAGCAGTACTTC
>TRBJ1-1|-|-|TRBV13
CASSLGLIGEDTEAFF
TGTGCCAGCAGCTTAGGCCTAATCGGGGAGGACACTGAAGCTTTCTTT
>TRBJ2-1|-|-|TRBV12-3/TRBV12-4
CASSLAYEQFF
TGTGCCAGCAGTTTAGCCTATGAGCAGTTCTTC
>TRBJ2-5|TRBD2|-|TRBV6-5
CASSSMGGETQYF
TGTGCCAGCAGTTCAATGGGGGGGGAGACCCAGTACTTC
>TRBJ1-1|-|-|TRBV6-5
CASSYRTGTTEAFF
TGTGCCAGCAGTTACCGCACAGGTACTACTGAAGCTTTCTTT
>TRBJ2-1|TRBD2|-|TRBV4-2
CASSQDLSGRSYNEQFF
TGTGCCAGCAGCCAAGATTTGAGCGGGAGGTCCTACAATGAGCAGTTCTTC
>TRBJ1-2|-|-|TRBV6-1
CASSEAKGYYGYTF
TGTGCCAGCAGTGAAGCTAAGGGGTACTATGGCTACACCTTC
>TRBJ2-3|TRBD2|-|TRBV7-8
CASSFDQREGGTQYF
TGTGCCAGCAGCTTTGATCAGCGGGAGGGCGGTACGCAGTATTTT
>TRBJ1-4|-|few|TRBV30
CAWEDSGEKLFF
TGTGCCTGGGAAGACAGTGGAGAAAAACTGTTTTTT
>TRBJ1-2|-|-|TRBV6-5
CASNMRGRLYGYTF
TGTGCCAGCAACATGCGGGGGCGACTCTATGGCTACACCTTC
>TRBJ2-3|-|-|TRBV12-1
CALRDTDTQYF
TGTGCCCTCCGGGACACAGATACGCAGTATTTT
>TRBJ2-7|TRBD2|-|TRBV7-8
CASSSTSGSSYEQYF
TGTGCCAGCAGCTCGACTAGCGGGAGCTCCTACGAGCAGTACTTC
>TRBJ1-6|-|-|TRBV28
CASIAGAGGYNSPLHF
TGTGCCAGCATCGCCGGGGCCGGGGGCTATAATTCACCCCTCCACTTT
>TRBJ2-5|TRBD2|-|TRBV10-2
CATGTSGAPQYF
TGCGCCACCGGGACTAGCGGGGCGCCCCAGTACTTC
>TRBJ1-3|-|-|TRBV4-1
CASSRAAGNTIYF
TGCGCCAGCAGCCGGGCAGCTGGAAACACCATATATTTT
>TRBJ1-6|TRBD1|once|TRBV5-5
CASSWGTGDNSPLHF
TGTGCCAGCAGCTGGGGGACAGGGGATAATTCACCCCTCCACTTT
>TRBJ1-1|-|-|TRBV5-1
CASSLVAGNTEAFF
TGCGCCAGCAGCTTGGTCGCGGGGAACACTGAAGCTTTCTTT
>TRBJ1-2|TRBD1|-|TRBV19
CASSISSGTAYGYTF
TGTGCCAGTAGTATCTCGTCCGGGACAGCTTATGGCTACACCTTC
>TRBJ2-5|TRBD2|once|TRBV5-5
CASSLGEGRQETQYF
TGTGCCAGCAGCCTGGGGGAGGGGCGACAAGAGACCCAGTACTTC
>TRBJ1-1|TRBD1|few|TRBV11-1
CASSLKDRSPFF
TGTGCCAGCAGCCTGAAGGACAGGTCTCCTTTCTTT
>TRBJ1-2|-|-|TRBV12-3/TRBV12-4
CASSLSANYGYTF
TGTGCCAGCAGTCTGAGTGCTAACTATGGCTACACCTTC
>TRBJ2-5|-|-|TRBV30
CACNKGGAEETQYF
TGTGCCTGCAACAAAGGGGGGGCGGAAGAGACCCAGTACTTC
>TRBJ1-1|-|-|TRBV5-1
CASSTGEGKTEAFF
TGCGCCAGCAGCACGGGGGAGGGAAAGACTGAAGCTTTCTTT
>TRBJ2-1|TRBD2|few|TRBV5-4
CASSGTGLGSYNEQFF
TGTGCCAGCAGCGGAACCGGACTAGGATCCTACAATGAGCAGTTCTTC